Listed below are T cell receptor beta chains from one sample, sequenced in a study of T cell repertoires in cytomegalovirus infection. TCRdb used MiXCR to reprocess the reads, holding one entry per CDR3 protein. The sample lists approximately 250,000 distinct CDR3 sequences, roughly 22% seen once, with 15% to 20% in the top ten. Sequences were obtained from CD8+ T cells from PBMCs. These receptors originate from a human donor in good health (CMV status not recorded). Some clones in this sample may be carry-over from other donors' samples. Each CDR3 is given with its conserved first and last residue.

v_gene: TRBV12-3/TRBV12-4; len: 14; j_gene: TRBJ2-7; CDR3aa: CASSPKTGGYEQYF
v_gene: TRBV7-6; len: 17; j_gene: TRBJ2-5; CDR3aa: CASSHSRGQVLQETQYF
v_gene: TRBV2; len: 11; j_gene: TRBJ2-7; CDR3aa: CASSATGEQYF
v_gene: TRBV28; len: 16; j_gene: TRBJ2-7; CDR3aa: CASSLNRQGIGFEQYF
v_gene: TRBV6-6; len: 13; j_gene: TRBJ1-5; CDR3aa: CASNPGYNQPQHF
v_gene: TRBV29-1; len: 11; j_gene: TRBJ1-1; CDR3aa: CSVDPNTEAFF
v_gene: TRBV4-2; len: 15; j_gene: TRBJ2-7; CDR3aa: CASSQGGSSSYEQYF
v_gene: TRBV19; len: 14; j_gene: TRBJ1-2; CDR3aa: CASTEERGDYGYTF
v_gene: TRBV7-9; len: 16; j_gene: TRBJ2-1; CDR3aa: CASSPLAGGPADEQFF
v_gene: TRBV12-3/TRBV12-4; len: 14; j_gene: TRBJ2-3; CDR3aa: CASTPGLAADTQYF
v_gene: TRBV29-1; len: 15; j_gene: TRBJ2-7; CDR3aa: CSVEEYTGPAYEQYF
v_gene: TRBV5-1; len: 15; j_gene: TRBJ1-2; CDR3aa: CASSFTAAANYGYTF
v_gene: TRBV11-3; len: 13; j_gene: TRBJ1-1; CDR3aa: CASSGPGYTEAFF
v_gene: TRBV28; len: 15; j_gene: TRBJ1-2; CDR3aa: CASSLSIRAGYGYTF
v_gene: TRBV27; len: 18; j_gene: TRBJ2-3; CDR3aa: CASSSSITGTIYTDTQYF
v_gene: TRBV7-9; len: 14; j_gene: TRBJ2-7; CDR3aa: CASSASGTGNEQYF
v_gene: TRBV7-6; len: 14; j_gene: TRBJ2-5; CDR3aa: CASTPLALVETQYF
v_gene: TRBV28; len: 14; j_gene: TRBJ1-2; CDR3aa: CATRRVLVNYGYTF
v_gene: TRBV28; len: 11; j_gene: TRBJ2-1; CDR3aa: CASSWVNEQFF
v_gene: TRBV5-4; len: 14; j_gene: TRBJ1-5; CDR3aa: CASSLDRSNQPQHF
v_gene: TRBV13; len: 13; j_gene: TRBJ1-1; CDR3aa: CASSRRGVTEAFF
v_gene: TRBV18; len: 15; j_gene: TRBJ1-5; CDR3aa: CASSPTGASNQPQHF
v_gene: TRBV5-8; len: 13; j_gene: TRBJ2-7; CDR3aa: CASSPQGSYEQYF
v_gene: TRBV6-6; len: 12; j_gene: TRBJ1-2; CDR3aa: CALHLGTYGYTF
v_gene: TRBV7-2; len: 14; j_gene: TRBJ1-2; CDR3aa: CASSPPGRVYGYTF
v_gene: TRBV7-3; len: 16; j_gene: TRBJ2-3; CDR3aa: CASSLNGGGSSDTQYF
v_gene: TRBV2; len: 11; j_gene: TRBJ2-7; CDR3aa: CASITGREQYF
v_gene: TRBV12-3/TRBV12-4; len: 14; j_gene: TRBJ2-1; CDR3aa: CASSLVQSYNEQFF
v_gene: TRBV2; len: 14; j_gene: TRBJ2-5; CDR3aa: CASRALAGEETQYF
v_gene: TRBV6-5; len: 16; j_gene: TRBJ2-3; CDR3aa: CASSYGWGGLTDTQYF
v_gene: TRBV28; len: 12; j_gene: TRBJ1-1; CDR3aa: CASTLGWTEAFF
v_gene: TRBV10-3; len: 11; j_gene: TRBJ2-7; CDR3aa: CAISEGHEQYF
v_gene: TRBV19; len: 13; j_gene: TRBJ2-1; CDR3aa: CASSMERNNEQFF
v_gene: TRBV28; len: 15; j_gene: TRBJ1-2; CDR3aa: CASSFLGQGIYGYTF
v_gene: TRBV7-8; len: 17; j_gene: TRBJ2-3; CDR3aa: CASSFTRDGSSTDTQYF
v_gene: TRBV7-4; len: 15; j_gene: TRBJ2-1; CDR3aa: CASSVAGGSGDEQFF
v_gene: TRBV14; len: 14; j_gene: TRBJ1-1; CDR3aa: CASSQDSGDTEAFF
v_gene: TRBV12-5; len: 14; j_gene: TRBJ2-3; CDR3aa: CASGLDRETDTQYF
v_gene: TRBV7-9; len: 12; j_gene: TRBJ1-3; CDR3aa: CASSLGGNTIYF